The 26 T cell receptor beta chains in this list originate from one sample, sequenced in a study of tumor-infiltrating lymphocytes in localized non-small cell lung cancer. Assay: immunoSEQ multiplex PCR; the TCRdb copy retains only in-frame clones and omits some. The data contain around 6,800 clones, about three quarters of them singletons. What was sequenced was uninvolved lung tissue not adjacent to the tumor. These receptors originate from a human donor with non-small cell lung cancer.

The sample holds one count of this clone. The chain is built from TRBV29-1 and TRBJ1-2; a weak D match, TRBD1 (5 bases). This CDR3 is built from 17 residues. Germline CDR1 reads SQVTM; CDR2 reads ANQGSEA. V gave up 1 base and J gave up 4 bases, with 22 bases separating them. The CDR3: CSVEGSHAGYDGYGYTF. For the CDR3, the DNA is TGCAGCGTTGAAGGGTCGCATGCAGGGTATGACGGCTATGGCTACACCTTC.

This clone was seen once. This rearrangement joins TRBV9 to TRBJ1-2; the D is unclear. The V end lost 4 bases, the J end lost 2 bases, and 18 bases lay between the germline ends. The CDR3 runs to 16 residues. Germline assignment: CDR1 SGDLS and CDR2 YYNGEE. The CDR3 reads CASSPGSPAMNYGYTF. CDR3 nucleotides: TGTGCCAGCAGCCCCGGAAGCCCGGCGATGAACTATGGCTACACCTTC.

In DNA form, the CDR3 reads TGTGCCAGCAATAACGGGGGGGCAGGTGAGCAGTTCTTC. It specifies CASNNGGAGEQFF. J is TRBJ2-1 and V is TRBV6-5, with TRBD2 matching over 8 bases. Per the germline V gene, CDR1 is MNHEY and CDR2 is SVGAGI. J lost 9 bases, V lost 7 bases, and 8 bases had no gene match. This CDR3 has 13 amino acids.

The chain is built from TRBV28 and TRBJ2-5; D ambiguous. Germline lookup yields CDR1 MDHEN and CDR2 SYDVKM. V dropped 5 bases and J dropped 5 bases, with 12 bases sitting between them. The CDR3 extends over 13 amino acids. The CDR3 DNA sequence: TGTGCCAGCAGTCCTAACCTTGGGGAGACCCAGTACTTC. It is translated as CASSPNLGETQYF.

This rearrangement joins TRBV7-2 to TRBJ2-4, with a tentative D call TRBD2 (6 bases). CDR1 SGHTA and CDR2 FQGNSA come from the germline V gene. CDR3 length: 16 amino acids. V gave up 3 bases and J gave up 9 bases, with 21 bases separating them. The CDR3 region is CASSLDPRGLESIQYF. The CDR3 coding sequence is TGTGCCAGCAGCTTGGATCCCCGGGGGTTAGAGAGCATTCAGTACTTC.

The genes are TRBV7-2 and TRBJ2-2, with D perhaps matching TRBD1 (6 bases). Trimming took off 2 bases at V and 5 bases at J, with 21 bases between the two ends. The germline V gene encodes CDR1 SGHTA and CDR2 FQGNSA. CDR3 length: 18 amino acids. CDR3 coding DNA: TGTGCCAGCAGCTTACTTGGGTTTAGGGACATAAGAACCGGGGAGCTGTTTTTT. It is translated as CASSLLGFRDIRTGELFF.

This clone rates as large. The CDR3 coding sequence is TGTGCCCGCCTAGCGGGAGTACACACCGGGGAGCTGTTTTTT. This translates into CARLAGVHTGELFF. The V call is TRBV9, the J call TRBJ2-2, with TRBD2 identical over 10 bases. The CDR3 covers 14 residues. Per the germline V gene, CDR1 is SGDLS and CDR2 is YYNGEE. The trim removed 10 bases at V and 3 bases at J, leaving 6 bases unmatched.

V gene TRBV28 combines with J gene TRBJ2-2; weak D call: TRBD1 (7 bases). The germline CDR1 and CDR2 sequences are MDHEN and SYDVKM. The CDR3 is made up of 17 amino acids. Trimming cost V 8 bases and J 5 bases, with 24 bases left between them. This CDR3 is CASRGDSDVAKTGELFF. The DNA for the CDR3 is TGTGCCAGCCGCGGGGACAGCGACGTGGCAAAAACCGGGGAGCTGTTTTTT.

The sample holds a few counts of this clone. The rearrangement links TRBV5-1 to TRBJ1-6; D may be TRBD1 (5 bases). V dropped 0 bases and J dropped 16 bases, with 17 bases sitting between them. The CDR3 length is 14 residues. The germline V gene encodes CDR1 SGHRS and CDR2 YFSETQ. The CDR3 nucleotides read TGCGCCAGCAGCTTGGGAGTAGTGGTGGGACCTCTCCACTTT. It is translated as CASSLGVVVGPLHF.

This sequence joins TRBV19 and TRBJ1-2; D remains ambiguous. This CDR3 is built from 14 residues. Trimming left V 4 bases short and J 8 bases short, with 17 bases between. In germline, CDR1 is LNHDA, CDR2 SQIVND (reference sequence). In nucleotides, the CDR3 is TGTGCCAGTAGTACTGGCCCGGGAGCGGGAGGCTACACCTTC. Translating it yields CASSTGPGAGGYTF.

The gene calls are TRBV4-3 and TRBJ2-4; D possibly matches TRBD1 or TRBD2 (6 bases each). Germline CDR1 is LGHNA and CDR2 is YSLEER. V was clipped by 0 bases and J by 4 bases, with 10 bases between them. The CDR3 is 15 residues long. This CDR3 is CASSQDAGTKNIQYF. The CDR3 DNA sequence: TGCGCCAGCAGCCAAGATGCGGGGACAAAAAACATTCAGTACTTC.

The V and J genes are TRBV30 and TRBJ2-5; TRBD2 aligns across 11 bases. Germline loops: CDR1 GTSNPN, CDR2 SVGIG (reference sequence). With 3 bases clipped from V and 4 bases from J, the junction kept 7 bases outside the gene matches. CDR3 length: 15 residues. In DNA, the CDR3 is TGTGCCTGGAGAGGCCTAGCGGGAGGAGTAGAGACCCAGTACTTC. It translates to CAWRGLAGGVETQYF.

The rearrangement joins TRBV6-5 to TRBJ1-4, with D perhaps TRBD1 (6 bases). This CDR3 is 15 amino acids long. The V end lost 4 bases, the J end lost 2 bases, and 11 bases lay between the germline ends. Germline V gives CDR1 MNHEY, CDR2 SVGAGI. The CDR3 here is CASSSQGMTNEKLFF. The CDR3 DNA reads as TGTGCCAGCAGTTCGCAGGGGATGACTAATGAAAAACTGTTTTTT.

The J gene is TRBJ2-1, the V gene TRBV5-1; D uncertain. V dropped 4 bases and J dropped 0 bases, with 14 bases sitting between them. CDR3 length: 16 residues. Germline CDR1 SGHRS, CDR2 YFSETQ. The CDR3 loop is CASSLLLISSYNEQFF. CDR3 DNA: TGCGCCAGCAGCCTACTACTCATAAGCTCCTACAATGAGCAGTTCTTC.

By sample share, this clone is large (0.1 to 1%). This chain connects TRBV5-1 to TRBJ1-2; 7 nucleotides line up with TRBD1. This CDR3 region has 14 residues. CDR1 and CDR2 (germline): SGHRS, YFSETQ. V dropped 4 bases and J dropped 7; count of bases not matched to a gene: 10. The CDR3 spells CASSPSGGDIGYTF. The CDR3 coding sequence is TGCGCCAGCAGCCCTTCAGGGGGGGATATTGGCTACACCTTC.

V usage is TRBV18 and J usage is TRBJ1-5; TRBD1 matches at 8 bases. CDR1 and CDR2 from the germline V gene are KGHSH and LQKENI. After removal of 5 bases from V and 2 bases from J, the junction contained 2 bases not matched to a gene. The CDR3 spans 14 residues. This CDR3 is CASSTTGGNQPQHF. CDR3 nucleotides: TGTGCCAGCTCAACGACAGGGGGCAATCAGCCCCAGCATTTT. The full variable domain, its missing parts supplied by reference TRBV18 and TRBJ1-5, is NAGVMQNPRHLVRRRGQEARLRCSPMKGHSHVYWYRQLPEEGLKFMVYLQKENIIDESGMPKERFSAEFPKEGPSILRIQQVVRGDSAAYFCASSTTGGNQPQHFGDGTRLSIL.

The chain joins TRBV15 to TRBJ2-3; D possibly uses TRBD1 or TRBD2 (6 bases each). The CDR3 spans 13 residues. Germline V gives CDR1 LNHNV, CDR2 YYDKDF (reference sequence). Between the trimmed V and J ends, which lost 9 bases and 3 bases, there was a span of 13 bases. For the CDR3, the DNA is TGTGCCACTAAAGAGGGGGGAACAGATACGCAGTATTTT. Residues: CATKEGGTDTQYF. The full variable domain, with the rest looked up from reference TRBV15 and TRBJ2-3, is DAMVIQNPRYQVTQFGKPVTLSCSQTLNHNVMYWYQQKSSQAPKLLFHYYDKDFNNEADTPDNFQSRRPNTSFCFLDIRSPGLGDTAMYLCATKEGGTDTQYFGPGTRLTVL.

This clone was picked up a small number of times. The chain combines TRBV30 with TRBJ2-1; TRBD2 might be the D (5 bases). Looked up from germline, CDR1 is GTSNPN and CDR2 is SVGIG (reference sequence). This CDR3 has 13 residues. The ends were cut back, 2 bases at V and 6 bases at J, with 11 bases in the middle. DNA for the CDR3: TGTGCCTGGAGTACGGACGGAGGCAATGAGCAGTTCTTC. The encoded protein is CAWSTDGGNEQFF.

The J gene is TRBJ2-2, the V gene TRBV9, with 9 positions matching TRBD2. Trimming removed 5 bases from V and 4 bases from J; junction bases left unmatched: 15. Germline values: CDR1 SGDLS, CDR2 YYNGEE. The CDR3 length is 18 residues. In DNA, the CDR3 is TGTGCCAGCAGTGGGGTACGCGCGGGGGGGCCCAGCACCGGGGAGCTGTTTTTT. Translating it yields CASSGVRAGGPSTGELFF.

The rearrangement links TRBV6-5 to TRBJ1-5; 7 bases agree with TRBD1. Germline CDR1 is MNHEY and CDR2 is SVGAGI. This CDR3 is 16 amino acids long. The ends lost 0 bases at V and 5 bases at J; junction bases unmatched: 7. CDR3 DNA: TGTGCCAGCAGTTACTCCTCGGACAGGTGGCATCAGCCCCAGCATTTT. Its protein product is CASSYSSDRWHQPQHF.

V usage is TRBV7-2 and J usage is TRBJ2-1, with TRBD2 identical over 8 bases. V lost 6 bases to trimming and J lost 6 bases; unmatched junction nucleotides: 10. The CDR3 loop spans 15 amino acids. The germline gives CDR1 SGHTA, CDR2 FQGNSA. DNA for the CDR3: TGTGCCAGCAGAATAGGGGGACTAGGGGGCAATGAGCAGTTCTTC. It codes for CASRIGGLGGNEQFF.

The chain combines TRBV28 with TRBJ1-1, with D unresolved. There are 14 residues in the CDR3. Germline V gene sequence: CDR1 MDHEN, CDR2 SYDVKM. V was pared by 7 bases and J by 0 bases, with 12 bases between. DNA for the CDR3: TGTGCCAGCACCCCCTCGGGCTTGAACACTGAAGCTTTCTTT. It encodes CASTPSGLNTEAFF.

The genes are TRBV2 and TRBJ1-1; no reliable D call. This CDR3 has 13 amino acids. V lost 2 bases and J 2 bases, leaving 6 bases between the germline ends. Germline V gene data show CDR1 as SNHLY and CDR2 as FYNNEI. The CDR3, as DNA: TGTGCCAGCAGTGAATGGGGTAACACTGAAGCTTTCTTT. Translated, it gives CASSEWGNTEAFF.

The chain has TRBV4-3 and TRBJ1-3; D unresolved. The germline V and J ends were trimmed by 1 base and 2 bases, with 6 bases remaining between them. The CDR3 totals 14 residues. Germline CDR1 is LGHNA and CDR2 is YSLEER. The chain's CDR3 is CASSQGGTGNTIYF. CDR3 sequence (DNA): TGCGCCAGCAGCCAAGGGGGAACTGGAAACACCATATATTTT.

The chain is built from TRBV7-2 and TRBJ2-5, with no clear D. Trimming pared 1 base from V and 1 base from J, leaving 4 bases between. Germline V CDR1 and CDR2: SGHTA, FQGNSA. This CDR3 contains 13 residues. CDR3 protein: CASSLESQETQYF. Written as DNA, the CDR3 is TGTGCCAGCAGCTTAGAGTCCCAAGAGACCCAGTACTTC.

The V call is TRBV2, the J call TRBJ2-1; 16 positions agree with TRBD2. J gave up 9 bases and V 9 bases, and 14 bases lay outside the gene matches. In germline, CDR1 is SNHLY, CDR2 FYNNEI. The CDR3 length is 17 residues. In DNA form, the CDR3 reads TGTGCCAGACGGGAAGGGGGACTAGCGGGAGGGCATGCTGAGCAGTTCTTC. This codes for CARREGGLAGGHAEQFF.